This record looks at one T cell receptor (beta chain) sequence and its context. This record belongs to a study of CD8 T cells in Susac syndrome. Reverse transcription of about 0.5 to 1 ug RNA used random hexamers. TCRdb re-analysed the immunoSEQ multiplex PCR reads in MiXCR, keeping a single row per CDR3 protein. Among about 300,000 distinct CDR3 sequences, 70% to 90% were seen once, and the ten largest hold less than 0.2%. Germline V gene data show CDR1 as SGHDT and CDR2 as YYEEEE. CDR3 length equals 14 residues. The V and J ends lost 2 bases and 5 bases, in that order; junction bases with no gene match: 5.

The sequenced sample was CD8+ T cells from PBMCs. The sequence came from a human donor with multiple sclerosis. V is TRBV5-6 and J is TRBJ2-7, with TRBD2 identical over 9 bases. CDR3 nucleotides: TGTGCCAGCAGCTTCCGCGGGGGGGCCGACGAGCAGTACTTC. Residues: CASSFRGGADEQYF.